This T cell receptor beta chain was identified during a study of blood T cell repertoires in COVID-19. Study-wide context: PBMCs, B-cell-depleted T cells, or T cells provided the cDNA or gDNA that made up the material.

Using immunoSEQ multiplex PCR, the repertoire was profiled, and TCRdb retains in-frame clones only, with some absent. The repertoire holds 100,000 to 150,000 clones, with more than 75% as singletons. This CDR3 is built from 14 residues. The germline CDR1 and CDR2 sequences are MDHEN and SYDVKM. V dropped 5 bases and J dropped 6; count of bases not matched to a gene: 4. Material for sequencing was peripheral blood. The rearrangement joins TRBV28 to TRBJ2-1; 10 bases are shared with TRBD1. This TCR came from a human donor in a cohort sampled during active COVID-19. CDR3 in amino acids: CASSTRTGGNEQFF. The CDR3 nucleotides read TGTGCCAGCAGTACCCGGACAGGGGGCAATGAGCAGTTCTTC.